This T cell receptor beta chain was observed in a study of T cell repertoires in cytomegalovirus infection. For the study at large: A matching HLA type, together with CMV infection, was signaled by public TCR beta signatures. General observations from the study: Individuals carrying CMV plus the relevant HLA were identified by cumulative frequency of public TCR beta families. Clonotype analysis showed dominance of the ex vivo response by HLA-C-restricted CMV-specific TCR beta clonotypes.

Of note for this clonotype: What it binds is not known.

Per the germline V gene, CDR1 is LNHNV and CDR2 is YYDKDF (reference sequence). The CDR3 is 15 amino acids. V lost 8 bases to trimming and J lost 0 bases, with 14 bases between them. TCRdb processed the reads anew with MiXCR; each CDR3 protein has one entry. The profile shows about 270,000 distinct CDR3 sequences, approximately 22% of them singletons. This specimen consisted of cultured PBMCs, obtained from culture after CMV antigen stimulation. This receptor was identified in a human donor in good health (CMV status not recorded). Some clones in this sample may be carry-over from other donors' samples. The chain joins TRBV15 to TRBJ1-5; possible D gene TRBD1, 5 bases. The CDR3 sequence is CATHPGGYSNQPQHF. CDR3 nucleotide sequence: TGTGCCACCCACCCGGGGGGTTATAGCAATCAGCCCCAGCATTTT.